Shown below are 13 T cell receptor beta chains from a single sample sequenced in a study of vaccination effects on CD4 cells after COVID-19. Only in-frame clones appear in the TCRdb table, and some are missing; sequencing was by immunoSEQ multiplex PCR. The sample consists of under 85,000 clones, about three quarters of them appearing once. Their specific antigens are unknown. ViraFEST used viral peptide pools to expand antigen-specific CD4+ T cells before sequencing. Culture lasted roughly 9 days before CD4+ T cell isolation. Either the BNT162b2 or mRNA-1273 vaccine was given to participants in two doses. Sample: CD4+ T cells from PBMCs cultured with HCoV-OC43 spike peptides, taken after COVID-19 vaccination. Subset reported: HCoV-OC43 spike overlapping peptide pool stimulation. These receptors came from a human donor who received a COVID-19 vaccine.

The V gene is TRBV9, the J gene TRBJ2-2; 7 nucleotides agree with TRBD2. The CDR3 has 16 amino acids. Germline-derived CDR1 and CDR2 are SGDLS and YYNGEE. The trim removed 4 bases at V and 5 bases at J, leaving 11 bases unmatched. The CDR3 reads CASSPLVGGWTGELFF. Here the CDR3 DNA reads TGTGCCAGCAGCCCTCTGGTCGGGGGGTGGACCGGGGAGCTGTTTTTT. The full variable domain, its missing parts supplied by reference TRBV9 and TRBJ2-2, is DSGVTQTPKHLITATGQRVTLRCSPRSGDLSVYWYQQSLDQGLQFLIQYYNGEERAKGNILERFSAQQFPDLHSELNLSSLELGDSALYFCASSPLVGGWTGELFFGEGSRLTVL.

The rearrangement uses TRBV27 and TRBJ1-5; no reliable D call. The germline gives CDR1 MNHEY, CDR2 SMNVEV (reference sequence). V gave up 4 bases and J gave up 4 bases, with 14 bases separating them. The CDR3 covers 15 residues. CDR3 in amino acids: CASSSNQHQNQPQHF. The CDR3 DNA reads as TGTGCCAGCAGTTCCAACCAGCACCAGAATCAGCCCCAGCATTTT.

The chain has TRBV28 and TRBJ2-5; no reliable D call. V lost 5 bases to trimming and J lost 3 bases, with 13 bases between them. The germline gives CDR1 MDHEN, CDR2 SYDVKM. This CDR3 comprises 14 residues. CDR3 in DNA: TGTGCCAGCAGTCCCCCCACACGGGAAGAGACCCAGTACTTC. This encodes CASSPPTREETQYF.

The chain's CDR3 is CATSDWGQGPGELFF. CDR3 nucleotides: TGTGCCACCAGTGATTGGGGACAGGGGCCCGGGGAGCTGTTTTTT. The chain recombines TRBV24-1 with TRBJ2-2; 10 bases fit TRBD1. The V gene's germline CDR1 is KGHDR and CDR2 SFDVKD. The V segment lost 2 bases and the J segment 6 bases; nucleotides outside the gene matches: 2. The CDR3 consists of 15 residues.

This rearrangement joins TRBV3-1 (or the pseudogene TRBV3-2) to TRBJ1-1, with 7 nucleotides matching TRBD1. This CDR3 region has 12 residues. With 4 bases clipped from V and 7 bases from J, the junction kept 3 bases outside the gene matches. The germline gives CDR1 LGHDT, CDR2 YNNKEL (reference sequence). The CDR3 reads CASSLNRGEAFF. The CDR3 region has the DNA TGTGCCAGCAGCCTTAACAGGGGTGAAGCTTTCTTT.

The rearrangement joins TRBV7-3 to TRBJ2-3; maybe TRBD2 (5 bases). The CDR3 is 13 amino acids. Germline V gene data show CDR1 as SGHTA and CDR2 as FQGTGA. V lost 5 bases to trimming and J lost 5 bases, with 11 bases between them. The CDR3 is CASSGTGGDTQYF. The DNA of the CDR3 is TGTGCCAGCAGCGGAACCGGAGGAGATACGCAGTATTTT.

The CDR3 spells CASSKTRDRKLNTEAFF. The CDR3 DNA sequence: TGTGCCAGTAGCAAAACCCGGGACAGAAAATTGAACACTGAAGCTTTCTTT. The chain has TRBV19 and TRBJ1-1; 7 nucleotides align to TRBD1. The CDR3 is 17 amino acids. Per germline, CDR1 LNHDA and CDR2 SQIVND (reference sequence). Trimming cost V 6 bases and J 0 bases; bases outside gene matches: 13.

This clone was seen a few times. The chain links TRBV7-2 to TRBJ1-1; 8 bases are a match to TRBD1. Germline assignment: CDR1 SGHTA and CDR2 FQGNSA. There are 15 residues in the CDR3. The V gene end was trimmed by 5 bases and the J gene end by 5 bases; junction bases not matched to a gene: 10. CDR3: CASSLVRTGRTEAFF. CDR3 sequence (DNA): TGTGCCAGCAGCCTAGTACGGACAGGGCGGACTGAAGCTTTCTTT.

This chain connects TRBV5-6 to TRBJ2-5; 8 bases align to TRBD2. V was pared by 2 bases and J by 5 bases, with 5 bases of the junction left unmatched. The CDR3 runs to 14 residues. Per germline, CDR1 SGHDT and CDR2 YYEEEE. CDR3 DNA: TGTGCCAGCAGCTTCGGAGCGGGGGCGGAGACCCAGTACTTC. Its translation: CASSFGAGAETQYF.

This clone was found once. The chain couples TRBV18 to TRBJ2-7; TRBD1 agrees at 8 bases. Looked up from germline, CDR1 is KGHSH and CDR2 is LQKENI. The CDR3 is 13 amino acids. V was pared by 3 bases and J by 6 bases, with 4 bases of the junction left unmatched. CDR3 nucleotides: TGTGCCAGCTCACCGAGCAGGGGGCCCGAGCAGTACGTC. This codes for CASSPSRGPEQYV.

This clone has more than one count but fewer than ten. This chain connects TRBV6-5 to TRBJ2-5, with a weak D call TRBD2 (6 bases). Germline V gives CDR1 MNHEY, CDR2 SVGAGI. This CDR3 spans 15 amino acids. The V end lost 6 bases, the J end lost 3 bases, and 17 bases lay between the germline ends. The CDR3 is CASSRAGRMEETQYF. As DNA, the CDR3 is TGTGCCAGCAGCCGAGCAGGGAGGATGGAAGAGACCCAGTACTTC.

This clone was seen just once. As DNA, the CDR3 is TGTGCCAGCAGTGAACCTTTCCGGACAGGGGAGGGTCAGCCCCAGCATTTT. The encoded protein is CASSEPFRTGEGQPQHF. This chain connects TRBV6-1 to TRBJ1-5, with 9 bases matching TRBD1. CDR3 length: 17 amino acids. The J segment lost 6 bases and the V segment lost 2 bases, leaving 11 bases of the junction unmatched. Germline assignment: CDR1 MNHNS and CDR2 SASEGT.

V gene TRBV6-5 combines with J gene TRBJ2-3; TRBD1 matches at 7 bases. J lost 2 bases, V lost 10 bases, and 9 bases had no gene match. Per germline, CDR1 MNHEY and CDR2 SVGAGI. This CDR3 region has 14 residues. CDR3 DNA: TGTGCCACGAGGGGGCGATTTTACACAGATACGCAGTATTTT. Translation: CATRGRFYTDTQYF.